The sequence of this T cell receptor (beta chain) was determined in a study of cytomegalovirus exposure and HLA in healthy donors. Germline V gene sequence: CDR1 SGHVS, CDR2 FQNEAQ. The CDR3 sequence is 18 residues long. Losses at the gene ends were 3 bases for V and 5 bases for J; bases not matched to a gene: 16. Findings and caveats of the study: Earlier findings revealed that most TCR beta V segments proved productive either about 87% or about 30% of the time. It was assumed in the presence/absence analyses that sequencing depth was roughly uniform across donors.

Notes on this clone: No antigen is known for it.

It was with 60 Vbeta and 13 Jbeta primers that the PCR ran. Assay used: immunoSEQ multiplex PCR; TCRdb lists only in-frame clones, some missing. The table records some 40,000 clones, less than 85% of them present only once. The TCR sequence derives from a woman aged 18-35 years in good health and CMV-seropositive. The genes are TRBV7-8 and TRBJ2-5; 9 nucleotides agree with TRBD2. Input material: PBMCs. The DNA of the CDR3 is TGTGCCAGCAGCTTCTTCGCGGGGGGGGTACGGGCTGGGGAGACCCAGTACTTC. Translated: CASSFFAGGVRAGETQYF.